Below, 15 T cell receptor beta chains from the same sample are listed, as sequenced in a study of T cells after yellow fever vaccination. TCRdb re-called the 5' RACE reads through MiXCR, storing one row per CDR3 protein. The sample yields 550,000 or so distinct CDR3 sequences, about 19% seen once. The specimen comprised PBMCs, sampled 15 days after the yellow fever booster vaccination. The origin of the receptors is a man in his thirties or forties who received the YFV17D yellow fever vaccine.

Only a few counts were recorded for this clonotype. The chain has TRBV27 and TRBJ1-1; tentative D call: TRBD1 (5 bases). The CDR3 extends over 15 amino acids. V was clipped by 7 bases and J by 10 bases, with 25 bases between them. CDR1 MNHEY and CDR2 SMNVEV come from the germline V gene (reference sequence). The CDR3 DNA sequence: TGTGCCAGCATCGCGACCCCGGGACCAAGACCTGTAGCTTTCTTT. This codes for CASIATPGPRPVAFF.

This clonotype appeared a few times. The rearrangement links TRBV23-1 to TRBJ2-5, with 8 positions matching TRBD2. TRBV23-1 has ORF status, its function being uncertain. The CDR3 totals 15 residues. The V and J ends lost 7 bases and 5 bases, in that order; junction bases with no gene match: 12. The CDR3 nucleotides are TGCGCCAGCACCCACGTGGCGGGGGGCGGGGAGACCCAGTACTTC. This sequence encodes CASTHVAGGGETQYF.

The chain carries TRBV4-3 and TRBJ2-5; D is undetermined. The CDR3 runs 15 residues. V lost 0 bases and J lost 5, with 13 bases in between. CDR1 is LGHNA and CDR2 is YSLEER in the germline V gene. CDR3 sequence: CASSQDVGPRETQYF. The CDR3 DNA sequence: TGCGCCAGCAGCCAAGATGTGGGCCCGCGGGAGACCCAGTACTTC.

The V and J genes are TRBV18 and TRBJ2-7; D ambiguous. CDR3 length equals 14 residues. Germline loops: CDR1 KGHSH, CDR2 LQKENI. Trimming took off 2 bases at V and 4 bases at J, with 12 bases between the two ends. CDR3 DNA: TGTGCCAGCTCACCAATAGGGCTGGGGTACGAGCAGTACTTC. Protein: CASSPIGLGYEQYF.

The genes are TRBV5-1 and TRBJ2-7; D uncertain. Germline V lookup: CDR1 SGHRS, CDR2 YFSETQ. The CDR3 totals 14 residues. V was pared by 0 bases and J by 3 bases, with 10 bases between. CDR3 DNA sequence: TGCGCCAGCAGCTTGGGGTCAGAGAACTACGAGCAGTACTTC. The encoded protein is CASSLGSENYEQYF. The full variable domain, in which reference TRBV5-1 and TRBJ2-7 provide the parts outside the CDR3, is KAGVTQTPRYLIKTRGQQVTLSCSPISGHRSVSWYQQTPGQGLQFLFEYFSETQRNKGNFPGRFSGRQFSNSRSEMNVSTLELGDSALYLCASSLGSENYEQYFGPGTRLTVT.

The V and J genes are TRBV25-1 and TRBJ2-3; possible D gene TRBD1, 5 bases. CDR3 length: 13 amino acids. Germline V lookup: CDR1 MGHDK, CDR2 SYGVNS. The V gene lost 5 bases and the J gene lost 6 bases, with 12 bases spanning the gap. The CDR3 protein is CASSPQGVDTQYF. CDR3 nucleotide sequence: TGTGCCAGCAGTCCTCAAGGGGTGGATACGCAGTATTTT.

This clonotype was counted between two and nine times. The V gene is TRBV30, the J gene TRBJ2-7; the match to TRBD1 covers 9 bases. Germline V gene data show CDR1 as GTSNPN and CDR2 as SVGIG (reference sequence). This CDR3 is built from 16 residues. Trimming at V came to 0 bases and at J to 5 bases, leaving 11 bases not matched to a gene. CDR3: CAWSVRGLDRGNEQYF. CDR3 in DNA: TGTGCCTGGAGTGTACGAGGGCTAGACAGGGGGAACGAGCAGTACTTC.

CDR3 region: CATTNSYNEQFF. The CDR3 nucleotides are TGTGCCACCACCAACTCCTACAATGAGCAGTTCTTC. The V call is TRBV15, the J call TRBJ2-1; D is ambiguous. Trimming cost V 7 bases and J 0 bases, with 4 bases left between them. The germline CDR1 and CDR2 sequences are LNHNV and YYDKDF (reference sequence). The CDR3 is 12 amino acids.

The chain joins TRBV3-1 to TRBJ2-2; 9 nucleotides line up with TRBD1. CDR1 and CDR2 (germline): LGHDT, YNNKEL (reference sequence). V lost 6 bases, J lost 6 bases, and 8 bases stayed unmatched. The CDR3 has 15 amino acids. CDR3 nucleotide sequence: TGTGCCAGCAGACCAACAGGGGGCTCCCCCGGGGAGCTGTTTTTT. It yields the protein CASRPTGGSPGELFF.

This clonotype has only a few counts. The chain employs TRBV7-2 and TRBJ2-2; 8 bases are shared with TRBD2. This CDR3 has 16 residues. Germline CDR1 and CDR2: SGHTA and FQGNSA. J lost 3 bases, V lost 3 bases, and 6 bases had no gene match. CDR3 DNA sequence: TGTGCCAGCAGCTTTCTCGGGACTAGGTACACCGGGGAGCTGTTTTTT. The encoded protein is CASSFLGTRYTGELFF. Filled out from reference TRBV7-2 and TRBJ2-2, the complete variable domain reads GAGVSQSPSNKVTEKGKDVELRCDPISGHTALYWYRQSLGQGLEFLIYFQGNSAPDKSGLPSDRFSAERTGGSVSTLTIQRTQQEDSAVYLCASSFLGTRYTGELFFGEGSRLTVL.

V is TRBV27 and J is TRBJ2-5, with D perhaps TRBD1 (5 bases). The CDR3 totals 15 residues. Trimming removed 4 bases at V and 5 bases at J, with 17 bases between. Germline CDR1 and CDR2: MNHEY and SMNVEV (reference sequence). In DNA, the CDR3 is TGTGCCAGCAGTTCCCGACAGACACGCCGGGAGACCCAGTACTTC. Translating gives CASSSRQTRRETQYF.

The rearrangement joins TRBV7-8 to TRBJ2-3, with D uncertain. Looked up from germline, CDR1 is SGHVS and CDR2 is FQNEAQ. CDR3 length equals 15 residues. V shed 2 bases and J shed 6 bases, with 15 bases lying between them. CDR3 region: CASSLMTTFSDTQYF. The CDR3 nucleotides are TGTGCCAGCAGCTTAATGACGACCTTCTCGGATACGCAGTATTTT.

The rearrangement joins TRBV20-1 to TRBJ2-2; TRBD2 matches 13 bases. With V trimmed by 6 bases and J by 5 bases, 6 bases remained unmatched. This CDR3 has 15 amino acids. Germline V gene sequence: CDR1 DFQATT, CDR2 SNEGSKA (reference sequence). This CDR3 reads CSARTSGSGTGELFF. The CDR3 coding sequence is TGCAGTGCCCGGACTAGCGGGAGTGGGACCGGGGAGCTGTTTTTT.

The V gene is TRBV15, the J gene TRBJ2-7; possibly TRBD2 for D (6 bases). From germline, CDR1 is LNHNV and CDR2 YYDKDF (reference sequence). This CDR3 is 15 amino acids long. V lost 3 bases to trimming and J lost 5 bases, with 17 bases between them. As DNA, the CDR3 is TGTGCCACCAGCAGCACCGGGACTTCAAGGGACGAGCAGTACTTC. Protein: CATSSTGTSRDEQYF.

The chain is built from TRBV6-2 or TRBV6-3 and TRBJ2-1; 7 nucleotides align to TRBD2. The CDR3 is made up of 15 amino acids. CDR1 is MNHEY, CDR2 SVGEGT, per germline. Unmatched junction bases numbered 11, after V lost 9 bases and J lost 3 bases. The chain's CDR3 is CASLPGGGSYNEQFF. CDR3 nucleotide sequence: TGTGCCAGTCTCCCAGGAGGCGGGAGCTACAATGAGCAGTTCTTC.